Ten or more counts support the clone carrying this TCR beta chain. These data are taken from a study of T cells in Graves' hyperthyroidism and ophthalmopathy. There were TCR beta CDR3 regions amplified from RNA transcripts. The HTBI primer set served for first-round RT-PCR of the TCR CDR3. Using its own MiXCR run on the multiplex PCR reads, TCRdb lists one record per CDR3 protein. This sample has around 580,000 distinct CDR3 sequences, with over 15% found just once. Patients counted as stable if ophthalmopathy did not develop within 18 months. The sample comprised blood. This TCR came from a woman aged 18-35 years with Graves' hyperthyroidism.

The CDR3 loop reads CASSSPQGYNEQFF. CDR3 sequence (DNA): TGTGCCAGCAGCTCCCCACAGGGGTACAATGAGCAGTTCTTC. This chain joins TRBV11-3 and TRBJ2-1; 7 bases agree with TRBD1. The CDR3 consists of 14 residues. CDR1 is SGHNT, CDR2 YENEEA, per germline. V gave up 4 bases and J gave up 4 bases; unmatched junction bases: 4.